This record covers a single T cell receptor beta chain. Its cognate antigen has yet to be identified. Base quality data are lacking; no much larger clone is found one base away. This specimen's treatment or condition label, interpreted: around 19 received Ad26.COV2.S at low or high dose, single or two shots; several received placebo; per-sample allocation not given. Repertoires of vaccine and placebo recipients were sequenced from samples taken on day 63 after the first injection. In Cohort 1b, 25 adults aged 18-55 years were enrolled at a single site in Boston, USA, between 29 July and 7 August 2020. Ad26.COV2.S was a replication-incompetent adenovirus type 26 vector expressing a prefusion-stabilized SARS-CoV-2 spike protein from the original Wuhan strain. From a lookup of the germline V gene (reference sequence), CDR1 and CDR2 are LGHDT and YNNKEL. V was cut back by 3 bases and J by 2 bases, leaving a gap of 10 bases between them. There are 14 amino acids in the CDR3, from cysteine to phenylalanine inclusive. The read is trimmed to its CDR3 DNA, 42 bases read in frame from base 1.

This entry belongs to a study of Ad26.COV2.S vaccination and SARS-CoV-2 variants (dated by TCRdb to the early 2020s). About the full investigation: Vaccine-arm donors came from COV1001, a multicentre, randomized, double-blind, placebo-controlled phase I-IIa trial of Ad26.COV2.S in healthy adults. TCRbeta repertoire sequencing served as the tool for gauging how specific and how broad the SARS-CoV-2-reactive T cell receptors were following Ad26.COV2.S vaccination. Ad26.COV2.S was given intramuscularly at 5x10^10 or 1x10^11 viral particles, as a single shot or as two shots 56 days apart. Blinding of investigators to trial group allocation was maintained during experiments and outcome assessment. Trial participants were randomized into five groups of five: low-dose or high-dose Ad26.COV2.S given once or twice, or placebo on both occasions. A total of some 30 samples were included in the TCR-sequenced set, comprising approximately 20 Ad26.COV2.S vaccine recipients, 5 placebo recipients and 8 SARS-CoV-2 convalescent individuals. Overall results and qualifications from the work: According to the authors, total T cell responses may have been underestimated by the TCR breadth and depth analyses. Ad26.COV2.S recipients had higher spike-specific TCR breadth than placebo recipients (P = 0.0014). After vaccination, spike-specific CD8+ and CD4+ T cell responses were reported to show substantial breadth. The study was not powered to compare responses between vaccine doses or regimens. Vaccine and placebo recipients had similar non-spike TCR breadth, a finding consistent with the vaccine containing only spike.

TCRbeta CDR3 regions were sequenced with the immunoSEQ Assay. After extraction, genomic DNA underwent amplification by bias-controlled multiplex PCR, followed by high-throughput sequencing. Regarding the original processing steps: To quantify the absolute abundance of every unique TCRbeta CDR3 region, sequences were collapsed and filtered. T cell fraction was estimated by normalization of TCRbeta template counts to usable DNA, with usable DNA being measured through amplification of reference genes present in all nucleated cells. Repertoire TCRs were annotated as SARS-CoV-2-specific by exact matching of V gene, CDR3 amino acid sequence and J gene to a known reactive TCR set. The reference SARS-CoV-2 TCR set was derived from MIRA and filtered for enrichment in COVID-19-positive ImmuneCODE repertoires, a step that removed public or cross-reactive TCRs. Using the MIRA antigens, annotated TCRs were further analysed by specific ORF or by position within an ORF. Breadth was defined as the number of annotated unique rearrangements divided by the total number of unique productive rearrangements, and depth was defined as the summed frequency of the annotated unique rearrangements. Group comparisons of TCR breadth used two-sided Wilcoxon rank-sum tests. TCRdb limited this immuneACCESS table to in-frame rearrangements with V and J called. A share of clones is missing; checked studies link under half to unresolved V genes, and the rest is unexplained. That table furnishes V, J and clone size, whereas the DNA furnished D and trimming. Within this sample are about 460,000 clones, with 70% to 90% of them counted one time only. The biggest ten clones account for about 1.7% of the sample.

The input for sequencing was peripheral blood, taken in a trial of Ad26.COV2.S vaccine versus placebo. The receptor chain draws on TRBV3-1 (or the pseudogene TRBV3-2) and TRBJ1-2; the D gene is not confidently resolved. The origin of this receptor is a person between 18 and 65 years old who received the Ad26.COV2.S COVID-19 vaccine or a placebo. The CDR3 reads CASSQAGSNYGYTF. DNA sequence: TGTGCCAGCAGCCAGGCAGGCAGCAACTATGGCTACACCTTC.